This note documents a single T cell receptor beta chain sequence. This sample also contains other DNA sequences that code for the same CDR3. The data are from a study of shared clonotypes between healthy human individuals. Generated by immunoSEQ multiplex PCR, the TCRdb table keeps only in-frame clones and is missing some. This repertoire shows roughly 590,000 clones, roughly 95% found once; its top ten account for around 0.11%. Naive CD8 cells, CD45RO-negative and positively selected for CCR7, excluded terminally differentiated effector memory CD45RA+ cells. Germline V gene lookup returns CDR1 SGHAT and CDR2 FQNNGV. With V trimmed by 5 bases and J by 3 bases, 4 bases remained unmatched. The CDR3 runs 15 residues.

The clonotype was recovered from a woman aged 25 to 39 in good health. V usage is TRBV11-2 and J usage is TRBJ2-7, with TRBD2 matching 13 bases. The source material was naive CD8+ T cells sorted from blood. In nucleotides, the CDR3 is TGTGCCAGCAGCCCATGGACTAGCGGGAGCTACGAGCAGTACTTC. Protein sequence: CASSPWTSGSYEQYF. The whole variable domain, filled in from reference TRBV11-2 and TRBJ2-7, reads EAGVAQSPRYKIIEKRQSVAFWCNPISGHATLYWYQQILGQGPKLLIQFQNNGVVDDSQLPKDRFSAERLKGVDSTLKIQPAKLEDSAVYLCASSPWTSGSYEQYFGPGTRLTVT.